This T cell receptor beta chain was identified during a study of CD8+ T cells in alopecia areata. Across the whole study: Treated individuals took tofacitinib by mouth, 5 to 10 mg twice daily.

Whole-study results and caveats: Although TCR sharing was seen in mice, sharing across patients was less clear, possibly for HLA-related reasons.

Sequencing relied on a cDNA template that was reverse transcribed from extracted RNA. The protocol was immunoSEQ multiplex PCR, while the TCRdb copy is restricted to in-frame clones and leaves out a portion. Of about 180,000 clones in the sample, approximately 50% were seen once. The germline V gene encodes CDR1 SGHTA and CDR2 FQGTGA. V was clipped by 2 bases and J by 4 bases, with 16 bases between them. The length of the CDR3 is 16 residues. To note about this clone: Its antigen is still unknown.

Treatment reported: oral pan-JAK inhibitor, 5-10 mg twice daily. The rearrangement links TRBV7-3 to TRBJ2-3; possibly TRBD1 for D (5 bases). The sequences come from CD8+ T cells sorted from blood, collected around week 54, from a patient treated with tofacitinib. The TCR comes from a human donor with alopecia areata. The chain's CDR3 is CASSLLGQGKADTQYF. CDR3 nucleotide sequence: TGTGCCAGCAGCTTATTGGGGCAGGGAAAGGCAGATACGCAGTATTTT.